This is a list of T cell receptor beta chains from one sample in a study of cytomegalovirus exposure and HLA in healthy donors. TCRdb keeps only in-frame clones here, not all; method: immunoSEQ multiplex PCR. The repertoire has 100,000 to 150,000 clones, about nine tenths of them found once; the top ten carry about 1.4%. Material for sequencing was PBMCs. These receptors were obtained from a man aged 25 to 45 in good health and CMV-seronegative. Both conserved end residues are part of each CDR3. D genes are given only for firm matches. For some rows the clone size is stated as once, few or many, or as a class when expanded; others skip it.

size	J	D	V	DNA	CDR3
-	TRBJ1-6	TRBD1	TRBV4-3	TGCGCCAGCAGCCCTTGGGCCGGGACAGGGGTAGACTCACCCCTCCACTTT	CASSPWAGTGVDSPLHF
-	TRBJ1-4	-	TRBV30	TGTGCCTGGTCCGGGGGAGGCAATGAAAAACTGTTTTTT	CAWSGGGNEKLFF
-	TRBJ1-1	TRBD1	TRBV27	TGTGCCAGCAGTTTCTCCCCCCTCGCCGACAGGGCACCGAACACTGAAGCTTTCTTT	CASSFSPLADRAPNTEAFF
-	TRBJ2-4	TRBD1	TRBV7-2	TGTGCCAGCAGCTCGACAGGGGGCTTGGGCAAAAACATTCAGTACTTC	CASSSTGGLGKNIQYF
few	TRBJ1-6	-	TRBV30	TGTGCCTTGGGGCGGCAGGGTCGGAATTCACCCCTCCACTTT	CALGRQGRNSPLHF
-	TRBJ1-2	-	TRBV4-2	TGTGCCAGCAGCCAAGATCCAGGGTCTGGGTATGGCTACACCTTC	CASSQDPGSGYGYTF
-	TRBJ1-6	-	TRBV19	TGTGCCAGTAGTATCGTGTGGGAGAATTCACCCCTCCACTTT	CASSIVWENSPLHF
-	TRBJ1-1	TRBD1	TRBV6-6	TGTGCCAGCGTCCGACAGGGAGGCACTGAAGCTTTCTTT	CASVRQGGTEAFF
-	TRBJ1-5	-	TRBV7-2	TGTGCCAGCAGCTTATTTGGGGGGGTTAGCAATCAGCCCCAGCATTTT	CASSLFGGVSNQPQHF
-	TRBJ1-2	-	TRBV5-1	TGCGCCAGCAGCTCAGACGGGGACTATGGCTACACCTTC	CASSSDGDYGYTF
-	TRBJ2-5	-	TRBV27	TGTGCCAGCAGTCCCTCCGGGGGGCGGGTGGAGACCCAGTACTTC	CASSPSGGRVETQYF
-	TRBJ1-2	-	TRBV10-1	TGCGCCAGCAGTGAGACAAAAGGGACAATCGGCGGCTACACCTTC	CASSETKGTIGGYTF
-	TRBJ1-3	-	TRBV7-2	TGTGCCAGCAGCTCCGGGTTCTCTGGAAACACCATATATTTT	CASSSGFSGNTIYF
-	TRBJ2-1	-	TRBV4-3	TGCGCCAGCAGCCAAGCGTTGAGCTCCTACAATGAGCAGTTCTTC	CASSQALSSYNEQFF
-	TRBJ2-7	-	TRBV20-1	TGCAGTGCTAGGAGGGATTACGAGCAGTACTTC	CSARRDYEQYF
-	TRBJ1-5	-	TRBV30	TGTGCCTGGAAATTTCAGGAGGGAACTCATCAGCCCCAGCATTTT	CAWKFQEGTHQPQHF
-	TRBJ2-5	-	TRBV12-1	TGTGCCAGCCCCCTCGGAAGTTTACGCCCCGGGTGGACTCCCGAGACCCAGTACTTC	CASPLGSLRPGWTPETQYF
once	TRBJ2-1	-	TRBV5-1	TGCGCCAGCAGCTTGGGGTCAGGGAGGTTCGATGAGCAGTTCTTC	CASSLGSGRFDEQFF